The 20 T cell receptor beta chains presented below share a single source sample, sequenced in a study of CD8 T cells in ankylosing spondylitis. Each CDR3 protein is one row after TCRdb ran MiXCR on the 5' RACE reads. Of 30,000 to 40,000 distinct CDR3 sequences in the sample, approximately 3% are singletons; the top ten hold approximately 3%. The specimen was blood, either unsorted or a sorted T cell fraction (not recorded which). These receptors originate from a male donor with ankylosing spondylitis or in good health (not recorded which).

In DNA, the CDR3 is TGTGCCAGCAGCGTAGATCCTACGGGGGCTACGCAGTATTTT. It translates to CASSVDPTGATQYF. The chain joins TRBV9 to TRBJ2-3; either TRBD1 or TRBD2 may supply D (6 bases each). V was pared by 0 bases and J by 8 bases, with 13 bases between. The CDR3 runs to 14 residues. The germline V gene has CDR1 SGDLS and CDR2 YYNGEE.

This clonotype was detected many times. The chain is built from TRBV9 and TRBJ2-1; TRBD2 might be the D (6 bases). CDR1 is SGDLS and CDR2 is YYNGEE in the germline V gene. The CDR3 consists of 14 residues. Trimming removed 4 bases from V and 5 bases from J, with 13 bases in between. The DNA for the CDR3 is TGTGCCAGCAGCTACCGGGACTTGAACAATGAGCAGTTCTTC. Translation gives CASSYRDLNNEQFF.

The sample holds a few counts of this clonotype. The V and J genes are TRBV9 and TRBJ2-5, with 13 nucleotides matching TRBD2. This CDR3 is built from 19 residues. Germline V gene lookup returns CDR1 SGDLS and CDR2 YYNGEE. J was trimmed by 2 bases and V by 4 bases; bases with no gene match: 14. CDR3 sequence reads: CASSPRFGLAGASQETQYF. The DNA for the CDR3 is TGTGCCAGCAGCCCCAGATTTGGACTAGCGGGAGCCTCACAAGAGACCCAGTACTTC. The whole variable domain, filled in from reference TRBV9 and TRBJ2-5, reads DSGVTQTPKHLITATGQRVTLRCSPRSGDLSVYWYQQSLDQGLQFLIQYYNGEERAKGNILERFSAQQFPDLHSELNLSSLELGDSALYFCASSPRFGLAGASQETQYFGPGTRLLVL.

This clonotype occurred many times. The chain combines TRBV9 with TRBJ2-1, with 10 positions matching TRBD1. CDR3 length equals 13 residues. V lost 3 bases and J lost 6; bases outside the gene matches: 0. Germline CDR1 and CDR2: SGDLS and YYNGEE. The CDR3 DNA is TGTGCCAGCAGCGGGGACAGGGGCAATGAGCAGTTCTTC. It specifies CASSGDRGNEQFF.

This clonotype was picked up many times. For the CDR3, the DNA is TGTGCCAGCAGCGTACAGTCCCTCCCCGGGGAGCTGTTTTTT. Amino acid sequence: CASSVQSLPGELFF. The J gene is TRBJ2-2, the V gene TRBV9; no clear D. CDR1 is SGDLS, CDR2 YYNGEE, per germline. CDR3 length equals 14 residues. V was cut by 1 base and J by 6 bases, with 10 bases left in between.

The sample holds many counts of this clonotype. V is TRBV9 and J is TRBJ2-1, with D perhaps matching TRBD1 or TRBD2 (6 bases each). The CDR3 loop spans 15 amino acids. In germline, CDR1 is SGDLS, CDR2 YYNGEE. V was clipped by 3 bases and J by 10 bases, with 20 bases between them. CDR3 DNA: TGTGCCAGCAGCGCCGACCCCAGGCCCGGGGGCGAGCAGTTCTTC. Translated: CASSADPRPGGEQFF.

The sample holds many counts of this clonotype. The chain recombines TRBV9 with TRBJ2-3, with 7 bases identical to TRBD2. CDR1 and CDR2 (germline): SGDLS, YYNGEE. Trimming removed 3 bases from V and 2 bases from J; junction bases left unmatched: 6. The CDR3 has 15 amino acids. The CDR3: CASSGVRGVTDTQYF. DNA of the CDR3: TGTGCCAGCAGCGGGGTCCGGGGGGTCACAGATACGCAGTATTTT.

The table lists this clonotype with many counts. V usage is TRBV9 and J usage is TRBJ2-1; possible D gene TRBD2, 7 bases. Germline V gene lookup returns CDR1 SGDLS and CDR2 YYNGEE. V gave up 6 bases and J gave up 2 bases, with 18 bases separating them. The CDR3 totals 16 residues. This chain's CDR3 is CASNKEGGATYNEQFF. In DNA, the CDR3 is TGTGCCAGCAACAAAGAAGGGGGGGCCACCTACAATGAGCAGTTCTTC.

This clonotype was recorded at least ten times. The CDR3 nucleotides read TGTGCCAGCAGCGTAACGAATTCTGGCACAGATACGCAGTATTTT. Its translation is CASSVTNSGTDTQYF. The chain employs TRBV9 and TRBJ2-3; D ambiguous. Germline assignment: CDR1 SGDLS and CDR2 YYNGEE. The V and J ends lost 1 base and 1 base respectively, with 10 bases between them. This CDR3 is 15 amino acids long.

This clonotype has at least ten counts. V and J are TRBV9 and TRBJ2-5; 12 bases line up with TRBD2. The V segment lost 4 bases and the J segment 5 bases; nucleotides outside the gene matches: 15. The length of the CDR3 is 18 residues. Germline V gives CDR1 SGDLS, CDR2 YYNGEE. In DNA, the CDR3 is TGTGCCAGCAGCCAGACTAGCGGGAGTCTCTGGATAAACGAGACCCAGTACTTC. It yields the protein CASSQTSGSLWINETQYF.

This clonotype was seen many times. The V and J genes are TRBV9 and TRBJ1-3; D is perhaps TRBD1 (6 bases). Germline loops: CDR1 SGDLS, CDR2 YYNGEE. V was shortened by 4 bases and J by 1 base, with 15 bases between the two germline ends. CDR3 length: 16 amino acids. For the CDR3, the DNA is TGTGCCAGCAGCCCTACAGGGACCCCGTCTGGAAACACCATATATTTT. This codes for CASSPTGTPSGNTIYF.

Relative to its sample, this clonotype is medium-sized. The CDR3: CASSVGVVNTGELFF. For the CDR3, the DNA is TGTGCCAGCAGCGTAGGGGTCGTGAACACCGGGGAGCTGTTTTTT. The rearrangement links TRBV9 to TRBJ2-2; D gene uncertain. The CDR3 sequence is 15 residues long. Germline V gene sequence: CDR1 SGDLS, CDR2 YYNGEE. Trimming shortened V by 0 bases and J by 1 base, and 7 bases separated the two germline ends.

This clonotype was counted between two and nine times. This sequence joins TRBV9 and TRBJ2-3; a possible D gene is TRBD2 (5 bases). The V gene lost 4 bases and the J gene lost 1 base, with 10 bases spanning the gap. CDR3 length: 14 residues. CDR1 is SGDLS and CDR2 is YYNGEE in the germline V gene. Written as DNA, the CDR3 is TGTGCCAGCAGCATGACTACCCGCACAGATACGCAGTATTTT. Translation: CASSMTTRTDTQYF.

The rearrangement links TRBV9 to TRBJ2-1; TRBD1 matches 7 bases. V gave up 3 bases and J gave up 1 base; unmatched junction bases: 4. CDR3 length: 15 amino acids. From germline, CDR1 is SGDLS and CDR2 YYNGEE. The CDR3 loop reads CASSGGRGSYNEQFF. Written as DNA, the CDR3 is TGTGCCAGCAGCGGTGGCAGGGGGTCCTACAATGAGCAGTTCTTC.

This clonotype was detected many times. This sequence joins TRBV9 and TRBJ2-3, with D maybe TRBD2 (5 bases). CDR1 and CDR2 (germline): SGDLS, YYNGEE. V dropped 0 bases and J dropped 3 bases, with 14 bases sitting between them. The CDR3 covers 16 residues. The CDR3 here is CASSVDFSVGTDTQYF. The CDR3 coding sequence is TGTGCCAGCAGCGTAGATTTTAGCGTTGGAACAGATACGCAGTATTTT. Drawing the rest from reference TRBV9 and TRBJ2-3, the complete variable domain is DSGVTQTPKHLITATGQRVTLRCSPRSGDLSVYWYQQSLDQGLQFLIQYYNGEERAKGNILERFSAQQFPDLHSELNLSSLELGDSALYFCASSVDFSVGTDTQYFGPGTRLTVL.

Many counts were recorded for this clonotype. The V and J genes are TRBV9 and TRBJ2-1, with TRBD2 matching over 7 bases. The germline gives CDR1 SGDLS, CDR2 YYNGEE. This CDR3 contains 16 residues. J gave up 8 bases and V 3 bases, and 14 bases lay outside the gene matches. CDR3 sequence (DNA): TGTGCCAGCAGCGCCCGACTAGCAGTGGGTCACTATGAGCAGTTCTTC. Its translation: CASSARLAVGHYEQFF.

Ten or more counts support this clonotype. J is TRBJ2-1 and V is TRBV9, with 9 bases aligning to TRBD1. This CDR3 is 16 amino acids long. In germline, CDR1 is SGDLS, CDR2 YYNGEE. Unmatched junction bases numbered 5, after V lost 2 bases and J lost 2 bases. The CDR3 loop is CASSVKGQGTYNEQFF. The CDR3 DNA reads as TGTGCCAGCAGCGTTAAGGGACAGGGTACCTACAATGAGCAGTTCTTC.

This clonotype has ten or more counts. The chain employs TRBV9 and TRBJ2-5, with TRBD1 matching over 9 bases. Germline loops: CDR1 SGDLS, CDR2 YYNGEE. After removal of 0 bases from V and 7 bases from J, the junction contained 10 bases not matched to a gene. The CDR3 length is 16 residues. The CDR3: CASSVAPTGGISTQYF. The CDR3 region has the DNA TGTGCCAGCAGCGTAGCTCCTACAGGGGGCATTTCGACCCAGTACTTC.

For this clonotype: A single base separates this from a much larger clone, so it may be a read error. The J gene is TRBJ2-1, the V gene TRBV9; D gene ambiguous. Germline V lookup: CDR1 SGDLS, CDR2 YYNGEE. This CDR3 is built from 16 residues. The CDR3 DNA reads as TGTCCCAGCAGCGCGACCGTGAGAAGCTCCTACAATGAGCAGTTCTTC. This gives the protein CPSSATVRSSYNEQFF.

The sample holds many counts of this clonotype. V gene TRBV9 combines with J gene TRBJ1-2; D ambiguous. Germline CDR1 reads SGDLS; CDR2 reads YYNGEE. V was shortened by 2 bases and J by 5 bases, with 16 bases between the two germline ends. The CDR3 consists of 15 residues. The CDR3 nucleotides read TGTGCCAGCAGCGTTGGGCAGCGATCGAGTTATGGCTACACCTTC. Protein: CASSVGQRSSYGYTF. The full variable domain, in which reference TRBV9 and TRBJ1-2 provide the parts outside the CDR3, is DSGVTQTPKHLITATGQRVTLRCSPRSGDLSVYWYQQSLDQGLQFLIQYYNGEERAKGNILERFSAQQFPDLHSELNLSSLELGDSALYFCASSVGQRSSYGYTFGSGTRLTVV.